This is a list of T cell receptor beta chains from one sample in a study of response to subunit inactivated influenza vaccine. TCRdb recomputed calls from the RT-PCR reads with MiXCR, one row per CDR3 protein. The repertoire has roughly 780,000 distinct CDR3 sequences, less than 20% of them found once; the top ten carry about a tenth. This specimen was PBMCs from blood, taken 4 to 6 days after vaccination. The origin of the receptors is a man in his fifties or sixties who received an inactivated influenza vaccine. Both conserved end residues are part of each CDR3. D genes are given only for firm matches.

V gene,D gene,CDR3 protein
TRBV5-1,TRBD1,CASSSTGTALQDTQYF
TRBV24-1,TRBD2,CATSGVSGSRGEQFF
TRBV18,NA,CASSPKRQVAYEQYF
TRBV20-1,NA,CSARVNPSQRNEQFF
TRBV10-1,NA,CASSDDYGYTF
TRBV12-3/TRBV12-4,NA,CASSFGTLGNTEAFF
TRBV20-1,TRBD2,CSARLAGGVPYEQYF
TRBV4-2,NA,CASSQDVQGRGEQFF
TRBV5-1,NA,CASSLDSRTGELFF
TRBV12-3/TRBV12-4,NA,CATAGQLYGYTF
TRBV15,NA,CATSSEPLIPGPLHF
TRBV12-3/TRBV12-4,TRBD2,CASSLPRGGTGELFF
TRBV5-1,TRBD1,CASSRGTGSEKLFF
TRBV4-3,TRBD1,CASSQVQGVAYGYTF
TRBV20-1,NA,CSARPNQGLNTEAFF
TRBV4-2,TRBD2,CASSRELAGVGELFF
TRBV12-3/TRBV12-4,TRBD2,CASSFGLASSYNEQFF
TRBV9,NA,CASSVAGGPGANVLTF
TRBV2,NA,CASSPHRLNSNQPQHF
TRBV10-3,TRBD2,CAIMQTQSGSGGNEQFF
TRBV20-1,NA,CSASGTSDTQYF
TRBV7-9,NA,CASTDRNNEQFF
TRBV12-3/TRBV12-4,NA,CASSFGGGGSEQFF
TRBV28,NA,CASSSQGGDLNYGYTF
TRBV20-1,TRBD1,CSASGQNNYNEQFF
TRBV2,NA,CASSDLRVEQFF
TRBV14,NA,CASSQVVGGEQFF
TRBV20-1,NA,CSAREWTVHETQYF
TRBV4-1,NA,CASSHKTDSPYEQYF
TRBV5-1,TRBD2,CASRRTSATGELFF
TRBV10-1,NA,CASSPQPSTDTQYF
TRBV10-2,NA,CASSETVNTEAFF
TRBV18,TRBD2,CASSETSGPQETQYF
TRBV6-2/TRBV6-3,NA,CASSGQTFQETQYF
TRBV4-2,NA,CASSQEEGTGGYTF
TRBV3-1,NA,CASSQEGTVLAKNIQYF
TRBV25-1,TRBD1,CASTGQGWTEAFF
TRBV5-1,NA,CASSLGGLGNTEAFF
TRBV6-1,NA,CASSLTEGRPGYTF
TRBV28,NA,CASSLPSGQSGYTF
TRBV7-9,TRBD1,CASSLAGGQKALHF
TRBV11-2,NA,CASSLDWGGLGYNEQFF
TRBV18,NA,CASSLRPDRRSSYEQYF
TRBV9,TRBD2,CASSVEASGTYNEQFF
TRBV4-3,NA,CASSQEVSSQGGYEQYF
TRBV5-6,NA,CASSLLPGQPQHF
TRBV5-5,NA,CASGAYSGANVLTF
TRBV6-5,NA,CASSSEPRETGDSPLHF
TRBV5-1,TRBD2,CASSLAGAGGPVEQFF
TRBV7-9,NA,CASSPSGEYTQYF